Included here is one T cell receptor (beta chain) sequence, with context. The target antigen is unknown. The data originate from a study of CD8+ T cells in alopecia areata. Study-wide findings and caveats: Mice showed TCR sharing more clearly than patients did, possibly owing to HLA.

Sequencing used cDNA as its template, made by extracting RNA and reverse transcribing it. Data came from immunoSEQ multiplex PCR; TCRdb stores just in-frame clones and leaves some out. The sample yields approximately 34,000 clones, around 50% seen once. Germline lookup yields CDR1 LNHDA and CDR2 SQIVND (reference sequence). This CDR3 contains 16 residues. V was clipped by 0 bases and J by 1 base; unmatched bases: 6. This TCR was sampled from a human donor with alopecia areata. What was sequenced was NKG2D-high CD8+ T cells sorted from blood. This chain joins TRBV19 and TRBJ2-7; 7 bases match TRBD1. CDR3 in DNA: TGTGCCAGTAGTATAGATCTTGGGACAGCGTCCTACGAGCAGTACTTC. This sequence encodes CASSIDLGTASYEQYF.